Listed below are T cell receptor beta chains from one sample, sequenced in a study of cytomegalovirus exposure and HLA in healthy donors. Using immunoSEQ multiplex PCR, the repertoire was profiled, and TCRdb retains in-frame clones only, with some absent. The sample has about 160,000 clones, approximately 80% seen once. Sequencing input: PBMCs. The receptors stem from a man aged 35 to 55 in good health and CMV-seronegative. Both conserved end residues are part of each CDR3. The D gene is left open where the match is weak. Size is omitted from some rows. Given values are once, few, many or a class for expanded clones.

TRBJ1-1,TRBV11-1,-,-,TGTGCCGCGGGGCACCAAAAGAACACTGAAGCTTTCTTT,CAAGHQKNTEAFF
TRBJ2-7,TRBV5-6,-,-,TGTGCCAGCAGCCCAATCAGGTGGGGAGTGGGCTACGAGCAGTACTTC,CASSPIRWGVGYEQYF
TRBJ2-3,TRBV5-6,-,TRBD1,TGTGCCAGCAGCATAGCAGGGGGAAGCACAGATACGCAGTATTTT,CASSIAGGSTDTQYF
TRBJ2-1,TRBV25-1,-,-,TGTGCCAGCAGTGAATACAGGGTGGCGGATGAGCAGTTCTTC,CASSEYRVADEQFF
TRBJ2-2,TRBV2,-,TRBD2,TGTGCCAGCAGTGAGAAGGGGAGGGGCTCGAACACCGGGGAGCTGTTTTTT,CASSEKGRGSNTGELFF
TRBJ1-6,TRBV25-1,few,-,TGTGCCAGCAGTGATTATCTGAATTCACCCCTCCACTTT,CASSDYLNSPLHF
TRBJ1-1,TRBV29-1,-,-,TGCAGCGCCGCGGGACTTTACACTGAAGCTTTCTTT,CSAAGLYTEAFF
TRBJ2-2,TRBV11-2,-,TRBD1,TGTGCCAGCAGCTCGAGGACAGGGTTTGCCACGAACACCGGGGAGCTGTTTTTT,CASSSRTGFATNTGELFF
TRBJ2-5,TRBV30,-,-,TGTGCCTGGAGAAACACGGGGAGGGGGGAGACCCAGTACTTC,CAWRNTGRGETQYF
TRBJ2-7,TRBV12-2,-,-,TGTGCAAGTCGCTTTAGACTAGCGGGGGGCTACGAGCAGTACTTC,CASRFRLAGGYEQYF
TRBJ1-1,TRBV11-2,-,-,TGTGCCAGCAGCTTAGCGGCAGGGTATGGGACTGAAGCTTTCTTT,CASSLAAGYGTEAFF
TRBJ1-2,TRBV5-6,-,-,TGTGCCAGCAGCTTGGCCGGGAAAGGCTACACCTTC,CASSLAGKGYTF
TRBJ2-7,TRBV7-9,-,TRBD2,TGTTCCAGCAGGTTCGCGGGGGGCTCAAGCGAGCAGTACTTC,CSSRFAGGSSEQYF
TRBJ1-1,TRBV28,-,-,TGTGCCAGCATTATTTACCGGGGGAACACTGAAGCTTTCTTT,CASIIYRGNTEAFF
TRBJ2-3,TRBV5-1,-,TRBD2,TGCGCCAGCAGCTTCAGGGGGCTCGGACTAGCGGCTAGCACAGATACGCAGTGTTTT,CASSFRGLGLAASTDTQCF
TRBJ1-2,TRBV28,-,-,TGTGCCAGCAGTTTCTCAGAGGGCTATGGCTACACCTTC,CASSFSEGYGYTF
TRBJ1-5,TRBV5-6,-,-,TGTGCCAGCAGCTTGGGTGGAGGGCCATATGGCAATCAGCCCCAGCATTTT,CASSLGGGPYGNQPQHF
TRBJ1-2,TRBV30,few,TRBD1,TGTGCCTGGAGTGTACCGGACAGGCTCCACTATGGCTACACCTTC,CAWSVPDRLHYGYTF
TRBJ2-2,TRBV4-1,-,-,TGCGCCAGCAGCCAACGGGCCGGGGAGCTGTTTTTT,CASSQRAGELFF
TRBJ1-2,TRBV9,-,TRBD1,TGTGCCAGCAGCGGAAGGACAGGGGGCTATGGCTACACCTTC,CASSGRTGGYGYTF
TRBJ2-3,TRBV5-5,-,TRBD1,TGTGCCAGCAGCTTGGTGGGGAGGACAGGGGGTGTTTCAGATACGCAGTATTTT,CASSLVGRTGGVSDTQYF
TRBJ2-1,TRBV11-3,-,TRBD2,TGTGCCAGCAGCCGGGAGGCCGACGGATACAATGAGCAGTTCTTC,CASSREADGYNEQFF
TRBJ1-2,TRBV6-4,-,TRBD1,TGTGCCAGCAGCGAAGCACCGGGACAGGGGCTCTATGGCTACACCTTC,CASSEAPGQGLYGYTF
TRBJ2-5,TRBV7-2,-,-,TGTGCCAGCAGCTTAAGGACAGAACAAGAGACCCAGTACTTC,CASSLRTEQETQYF
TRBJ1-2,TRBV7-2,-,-,TGTGCCAGCAACCCCCCGGGGGCTAACTATGGCTACACCTTC,CASNPPGANYGYTF
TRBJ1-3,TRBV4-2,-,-,TGTGCCAGCAGCCAAAGTACATCCTCTGGAAACACCATATATTTT,CASSQSTSSGNTIYF
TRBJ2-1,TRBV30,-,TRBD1,TGTGCCTGGAGCGCGGACAGGGGGGTCTACAATGAGCAGTTCTTC,CAWSADRGVYNEQFF
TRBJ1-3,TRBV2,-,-,TGTGCCAGCAGTGAGGGGCCACGAAACACCATATATTTT,CASSEGPRNTIYF
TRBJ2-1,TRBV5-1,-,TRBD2,TGCGCCAGCAGTTCCACCGCGGGGGGGCGATACAATGAGCAGTTCTTC,CASSSTAGGRYNEQFF
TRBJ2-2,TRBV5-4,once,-,TGTGCCAGCAGCTCCACAGGGCTGAACACCGGGGAGCTGTTTTTT,CASSSTGLNTGELFF
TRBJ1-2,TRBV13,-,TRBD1,TGTGCCAGCAGTCATCGGACAGGGGGAGACTATGGCTACACCTTC,CASSHRTGGDYGYTF
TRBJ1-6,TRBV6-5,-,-,TGTGCCAGCAGTTACTCGACACAGCTCGACTCACCCCTCCACTTT,CASSYSTQLDSPLHF
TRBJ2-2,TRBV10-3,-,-,TGTGCCATCAGTGAGTCGGTGGGCAGCTCGAACACCGGGGAGCTGTTTTTT,CAISESVGSSNTGELFF
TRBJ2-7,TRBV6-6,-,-,TGTGCCAGCAGTCCCTACAGGGCCGAGCAGTACTTC,CASSPYRAEQYF
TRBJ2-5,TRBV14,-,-,TGTGCCAGCAGCCAAGGGCCCGGGACTTTCGAGAAAGAGACCCAGTACTTC,CASSQGPGTFEKETQYF
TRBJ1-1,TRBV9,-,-,TGTGCCAGCAGCGCGGGGGGGAACACTGAAGCTTTCTTT,CASSAGGNTEAFF
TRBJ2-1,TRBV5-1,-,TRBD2,TGCGCCAGCAGCCCAGGGGGTAGCGGGGGAATTAATGAGCAGTTCTTC,CASSPGGSGGINEQFF
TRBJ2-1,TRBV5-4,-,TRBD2,TGTGCCAGCAGCCTCGGGACTAGCGGGGGGATTAGGAATGAGCAGTTCTTC,CASSLGTSGGIRNEQFF
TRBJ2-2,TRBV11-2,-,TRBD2,TGTGCCAGCAGCAACCGGGACGGGAGGTTCACCGGGGAGCTGTTTTTT,CASSNRDGRFTGELFF
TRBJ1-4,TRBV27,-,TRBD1,TGTGCCAGCAGTTATGGGGACAGTCCTAATGAAAAACTGTTTTTT,CASSYGDSPNEKLFF
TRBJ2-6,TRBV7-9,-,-,TGTGCCAGCAGTTCGGACTCGGGGGCCAACGTCCTGACTTTC,CASSSDSGANVLTF
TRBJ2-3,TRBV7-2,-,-,TGTGCCAGCAGCGCGTGGGGGGGCATCACAGATACGCAGTATTTT,CASSAWGGITDTQYF
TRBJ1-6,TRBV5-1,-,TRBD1,TGCGCCAGCAGGGAGGGGACAGGGGATAATTCACCCCTCCACTTT,CASREGTGDNSPLHF
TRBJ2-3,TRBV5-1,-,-,TGCGCCAGCAGCTTGGGTACAGGGTGCACAGATACGCAGTATTTT,CASSLGTGCTDTQYF
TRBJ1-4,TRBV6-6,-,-,TGTGCCCCTGACTCGTCCAGTAATGAAAAACTGTTTTTT,CAPDSSSNEKLFF
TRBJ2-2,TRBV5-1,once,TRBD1,TGCGCCAGCAGCTGGGGACAGGGTGCCGGGGAGCTGTTTTTT,CASSWGQGAGELFF
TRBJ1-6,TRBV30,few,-,TGTGCCTGGACTGGAGGTGGCTTAGACTCCTATAATTCACCCCTCCACTTT,CAWTGGGLDSYNSPLHF
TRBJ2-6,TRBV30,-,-,TGTGCCTGGATCGGGGATTCTGGGGCCAACGTCCTGACTTTC,CAWIGDSGANVLTF
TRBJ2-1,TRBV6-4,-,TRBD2,TGTGCCAGCAGTGACTCGGGCGGGGGGGCCTACAATGAGCAGTTCTTC,CASSDSGGGAYNEQFF
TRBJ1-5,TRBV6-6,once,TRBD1,TGTGGCGTAGCCGGGACAGGGGGACAGCCCCAGCATTTT,CGVAGTGGQPQHF
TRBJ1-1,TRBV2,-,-,TGTGCCAGCAGTGAAACGGGGAGCTACACTGAAGCTTTCTTT,CASSETGSYTEAFF
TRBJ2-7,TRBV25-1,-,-,TGTGCCAGCAGTGAGGGTACAGCCTACGAGCAGTACTTC,CASSEGTAYEQYF
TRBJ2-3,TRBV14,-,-,TGTGCCAGCAGCGGAGTTCAGTACACAGATACGCAGTATTTT,CASSGVQYTDTQYF
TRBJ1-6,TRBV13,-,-,TGTGCCAGCACGAACCACGGTTCACCCCTCCACTTT,CASTNHGSPLHF
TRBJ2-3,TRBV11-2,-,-,TGTGCCAGCAGCCTCCCGGGCACAGATACGCAGTATTTT,CASSLPGTDTQYF
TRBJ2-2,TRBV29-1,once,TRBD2,TGCAGCGTTTCCGAGCGGGGGGCCGGGACCGGGGAGCTGTTTTTT,CSVSERGAGTGELFF
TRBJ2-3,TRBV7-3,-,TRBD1,TGTGCCAGCAGCTCTGCACCCCCCGGGACAGCAGCCGCAGATACGCAGTATTTT,CASSSAPPGTAAADTQYF
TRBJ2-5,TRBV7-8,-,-,TGTGCCAGCGGGAGTGGTTTAGGGGGCCAAGAGACCCAGTACTTC,CASGSGLGGQETQYF